Listed here are 17 T cell receptor beta chains from one sample, sequenced in a study of blood T cell repertoires in COVID-19. Assay: immunoSEQ multiplex PCR; the TCRdb copy retains only in-frame clones and omits some. This table has approximately 200,000 clones, 75% to 90% appearing once. The material sequenced was PBMCs or T cells enriched from blood (not recorded which). These receptors originate from a young man who had recovered from COVID-19.

The chain uses TRBV7-9 and TRBJ1-2; D remains ambiguous. The CDR3 covers 12 residues. V lost 3 bases and J 8 bases, leaving 10 bases between the germline ends. Germline V CDR1 and CDR2: SEHNR, FQNEAQ (reference sequence). The CDR3 reads CASSFPNRGYTF. The DNA for the CDR3 is TGTGCCAGCAGCTTCCCCAACCGGGGCTACACCTTC.

This chain joins TRBV9 and TRBJ1-1, with TRBD1 as a possible D gene (5 bases). The CDR3 has 13 amino acids. The V and J ends lost 5 bases and 3 bases respectively, with 11 bases between them. Germline V CDR1 and CDR2: SGDLS, YYNGEE. CDR3 loop: CASSLSGDTEAFF. The CDR3 DNA sequence: TGTGCCAGCAGTTTGTCGGGGGACACTGAAGCTTTCTTT.

The chain couples TRBV11-3 to TRBJ2-3; 8 bases agree with TRBD1. The CDR3 spans 15 residues. The J segment lost 2 bases and the V segment lost 5 bases, leaving 6 bases of the junction unmatched. Germline lookup yields CDR1 SGHNT and CDR2 YENEEA. The CDR3: CASSPADRDTDTQYF. CDR3 bases: TGTGCCAGCAGCCCGGCGGACAGGGACACAGATACGCAGTATTTT.

V gene TRBV14 combines with J gene TRBJ2-7, with 8 bases fitting TRBD1. The CDR3 covers 15 residues. Germline CDR1 reads SGHDN; CDR2 reads FVKESK. With V trimmed by 6 bases and J by 1 base, 8 bases remained unmatched. This chain's CDR3 is CASRLSGTGSYEQYF. The CDR3 region has the DNA TGTGCCAGCAGACTTTCCGGGACAGGATCCTACGAGCAGTACTTC.

This clone was found once. This chain joins TRBV4-1 and TRBJ2-3, with 7 bases lining up with TRBD1. V trimming: 3 bases; J trimming: 3 bases; junction bases outside the gene matches: 0. The germline gives CDR1 MGHRA, CDR2 YSYEKL. CDR3 length equals 13 residues. CDR3 residues: CASSQTGTDTQYF. In nucleotides, the CDR3 is TGCGCCAGCAGCCAGACAGGGACAGATACGCAGTATTTT.

The rearrangement joins TRBV6-5 to TRBJ1-2; D might be TRBD1 (5 bases). CDR1 is MNHEY and CDR2 is SVGAGI in the germline V gene. The CDR3 consists of 11 residues. V lost 8 bases and J lost 6, with 10 bases in between. CDR3 amino acids: CASSQGHGYTF. The CDR3 nucleotides are TGTGCCAGCTCTCAGGGCCATGGCTACACCTTC.

The chain carries TRBV20-1 and TRBJ2-1; 7 bases line up with TRBD1. Germline CDR1 is DFQATT and CDR2 is SNEGSKA (reference sequence). Trimming removed 4 bases from V and 9 bases from J; junction bases left unmatched: 18. The CDR3 covers 16 residues. CDR3 sequence reads: CSANDPNRGDNFEQFF. CDR3 bases: TGCAGTGCTAATGATCCCAACAGGGGCGACAATTTTGAGCAGTTCTTC.

As to this clone: The sample contains more than one DNA sequence encoding this CDR3. The chain couples TRBV4-1 to TRBJ1-5; 7 bases are a match to TRBD1. This CDR3 contains 15 residues. Germline V gives CDR1 MGHRA, CDR2 YSYEKL. After removal of 3 bases from V and 1 base from J, the junction contained 3 bases not matched to a gene. This chain's CDR3 is CASSQGQLSNQPQHF. The CDR3 coding sequence is TGCGCCAGCAGCCAGGGACAGTTAAGCAATCAGCCCCAGCATTTT.

This chain uses TRBV11-2 with TRBJ1-2; the match to TRBD1 covers 8 bases. CDR1 SGHAT and CDR2 FQNNGV come from the germline V gene. J was trimmed by 3 bases and V by 5 bases; bases with no gene match: 5. There are 14 residues in the CDR3. The DNA for the CDR3 is TGTGCCAGCAGCCCGACAGGGGCTCACTATGGCTACACCTTC. Translating it yields CASSPTGAHYGYTF.

The chain links TRBV9 to TRBJ2-7, with 12 bases that match TRBD2. The ends lost 3 bases at V and 2 bases at J; junction bases unmatched: 3. CDR3 length: 15 residues. The germline gives CDR1 SGDLS, CDR2 YYNGEE. CDR3 sequence reads: CASSAGLAGTYEQYF. The CDR3, as DNA: TGTGCCAGCAGCGCGGGACTAGCGGGTACCTACGAGCAGTACTTC.

The chain employs TRBV7-8 and TRBJ2-7, with 8 nucleotides matching TRBD2. V gave up 4 bases and J gave up 2 bases; unmatched junction bases: 7. This CDR3 has 15 residues. Germline V gene data show CDR1 as SGHVS and CDR2 as FQNEAQ. The CDR3 region has the DNA TGTGCCAGCAGCTCTGGGACTAGTGTAACCTACGAGCAGTACTTC. Its protein is CASSSGTSVTYEQYF.

Concerning this clone: The same CDR3 is also encoded by other DNA sequences in this sample. The chain couples TRBV18 to TRBJ2-3, with unresolved D. The CDR3 loop spans 13 amino acids. Germline CDR1 reads KGHSH; CDR2 reads LQKENI. The ends were cut back, 3 bases at V and 3 bases at J, with 7 bases in the middle. This chain's CDR3 is CASSPSRTDTQYF. CDR3 in DNA: TGTGCCAGCTCACCTTCCCGGACAGATACGCAGTATTTT.

The genes are TRBV15 and TRBJ2-1, with 7 nucleotides matching TRBD1. The CDR3 is 15 residues long. The V segment lost 4 bases and the J segment 6 bases; nucleotides outside the gene matches: 9. Per the germline V gene, CDR1 is LNHNV and CDR2 is YYDKDF (reference sequence). The CDR3: CATSTRQGLLNEQFF. CDR3 sequence (DNA): TGTGCCACCAGCACGCGACAGGGTTTGCTCAATGAGCAGTTCTTC.

J is TRBJ2-6 and V is TRBV7-8; D not certain. Germline V gene data show CDR1 as SGHVS and CDR2 as FQNEAQ. CDR3 length equals 16 residues. The V end was cut by 2 bases, the J end by 0 bases, with 8 bases between. CDR3 residues: CASSLKRSSGANVLTF. The CDR3 DNA follows: TGTGCCAGCAGCTTAAAACGGTCCTCTGGGGCCAACGTCCTGACTTTC.

This clone was seen just once. The chain carries TRBV4-3 and TRBJ2-1; 7 positions match TRBD1. Germline CDR1 LGHNA, CDR2 YSLEER. The CDR3 contains 15 residues. With V trimmed by 1 base and J by 0 bases, 0 bases remained unmatched. The DNA of the CDR3 is TGCGCCAGCAGCCAAGGGGACAGCTCCTACAATGAGCAGTTCTTC. Protein product: CASSQGDSSYNEQFF.

The chain recombines TRBV30 with TRBJ1-5; 7 nucleotides match TRBD1. J lost 1 base, V lost 1 base, and 4 bases had no gene match. The germline V gene encodes CDR1 GTSNPN and CDR2 SVGIG (reference sequence). This CDR3 contains 15 residues. CDR3 protein: CAWSEGAGSNQPQHF. DNA for the CDR3: TGTGCCTGGAGTGAGGGGGCCGGGAGCAATCAGCCCCAGCATTTT.

V is TRBV10-2 and J is TRBJ1-1; 7 positions agree with TRBD1. The J segment lost 4 bases and the V segment lost 4 bases, leaving 6 bases of the junction unmatched. The CDR3 consists of 14 residues. Germline V gives CDR1 WSHSY, CDR2 SAAADI. The CDR3 protein is CASSVGQGGTEAFF. For the CDR3, the DNA is TGCGCCAGCAGTGTGGGTCAGGGGGGCACTGAAGCTTTCTTT.